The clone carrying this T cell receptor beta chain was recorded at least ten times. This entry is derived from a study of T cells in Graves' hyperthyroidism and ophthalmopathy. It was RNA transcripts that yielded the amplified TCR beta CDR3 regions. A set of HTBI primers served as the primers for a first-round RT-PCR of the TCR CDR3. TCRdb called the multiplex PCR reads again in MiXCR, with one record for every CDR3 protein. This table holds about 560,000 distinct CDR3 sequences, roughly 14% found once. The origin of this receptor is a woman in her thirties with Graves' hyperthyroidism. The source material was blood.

The CDR3 reads CASSEGASERTDTQYF. CDR3 nucleotide sequence: TGTGCCAGCAGTGAGGGGGCTAGCGAGCGCACAGATACGCAGTATTTT. The rearrangement uses TRBV2 and TRBJ2-3; tentatively, D is TRBD1 or TRBD2 (6 bases each). Trimming pared 3 bases from V and 1 base from J, leaving 14 bases between. The germline V gene has CDR1 SNHLY and CDR2 FYNNEI. The CDR3 covers 16 residues. Looking up the rest from reference TRBV2 and TRBJ2-3 gives the full variable domain: EPEVTQTPSHQVTQMGQEVILRCVPISNHLYFYWYRQILGQKVEFLVSFYNNEISEKSEIFDDQFSVERPDGSNFTLKIRSTKLEDSAMYFCASSEGASERTDTQYFGPGTRLTVL.